Below, one T cell receptor beta chain is given with its context. The target antigen is unknown. This specimen belongs to a study of response to subunit inactivated influenza vaccine. Overall study findings and caveats: That few new T cells are recruited by each seasonal influenza vaccination was the authors' suggestion.

Germline V gene data show CDR1 as MDHEN and CDR2 as SYDVKM. There are 11 residues in the CDR3. V lost 2 bases, J lost 10 bases, and 6 bases lay in between. TCRdb itself ran the RT-PCR reads through MiXCR, one entry per CDR3 protein. Of roughly 650,000 distinct CDR3 sequences listed, approximately 14% are singletons. The receptor was derived from a man over 45 who received an inactivated influenza vaccine. The sample was PBMCs from blood, taken 14 to 15 days before vaccination. The rearrangement uses TRBV28 and TRBJ2-1, with TRBD1 as a possible D gene (6 bases). CDR3 in DNA: TGTGCCAGCAGTTTAGGACAGGAGCAGTTCTTC. Encoded protein: CASSLGQEQFF.